The clone carrying this TCR beta chain was seen a few times. Authors' analysis steps: Estimation of nucleated cell counts was performed using reference gene primer amplification. Some clones are missing from TCRdb's copy, which holds only in-frame ones; the method was immunoSEQ multiplex PCR. That table is the source of V, J and clone size, and D and trimming were worked out from the DNA. The data show a few hundred thousand clones, approximately 83% seen once. Germline V gene sequence: CDR1 SEHNR, CDR2 FQNEAQ (reference sequence). The CDR3 is made up of 15 amino acids. The V segment lost 5 bases and the J segment 8 bases; nucleotides outside the gene matches: 8. Adults between roughly 18 and 89 years of age took part from some 25 US areas. Each recovered donor of Cohort 3 presented with two negative PCRs, clearance, or symptom resolution. This sample is drawn from a study of blood T cell repertoires in COVID-19. About the study: Sources were T cells, B-cell-depleted T cells, or PBMCs; the material itself was cDNA or gDNA.

The TCR originated in a woman aged 50 to 60 who had recovered from COVID-19. J is TRBJ2-1 and V is TRBV7-9, with 11 bases lining up with TRBD1. Sequencing used PBMCs or T cells enriched from blood (not recorded which). DNA of the CDR3: TGTGCCAGCAGCCTAGGACAGGGGGCAGTTTATGAGCAGTTCTTC. It codes for CASSLGQGAVYEQFF.